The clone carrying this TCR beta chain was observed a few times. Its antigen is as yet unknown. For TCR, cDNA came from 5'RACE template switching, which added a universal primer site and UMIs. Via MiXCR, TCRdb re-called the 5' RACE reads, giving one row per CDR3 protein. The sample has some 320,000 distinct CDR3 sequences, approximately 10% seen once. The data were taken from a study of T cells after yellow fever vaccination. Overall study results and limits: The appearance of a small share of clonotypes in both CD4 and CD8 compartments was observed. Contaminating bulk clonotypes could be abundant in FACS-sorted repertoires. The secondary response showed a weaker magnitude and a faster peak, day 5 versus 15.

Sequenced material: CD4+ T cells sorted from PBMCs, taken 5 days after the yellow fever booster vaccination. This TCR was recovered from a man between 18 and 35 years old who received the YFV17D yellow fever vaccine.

The DNA of the CDR3 is TGCAGTGCTAGAGATCGATCTAGGGGGACAGCTGAAGCTTTCTTT. Its translation is CSARDRSRGTAEAFF. The chain recombines TRBV20-1 with TRBJ1-1, with 7 bases fitting TRBD1. Germline V gene data show CDR1 as DFQATT and CDR2 as SNEGSKA (reference sequence). Unmatched junction bases numbered 10, after V lost 0 bases and J lost 6 bases. The CDR3 runs 15 residues.